These 15 T cell receptor beta chains originate from one sample sequenced in a study of cytomegalovirus exposure and HLA in healthy donors (dated by TCRdb to 2017 to 2019). Library preparation employed the immunoSEQ multiplex PCR assay. For the multiplex PCR, a mixture combining 60 forward primers for TCR Vbeta segments and 13 reverse primers for TCR Jbeta segments was used. TCRdb provides this immuneACCESS table in a form limited to in-frame rearrangements. Some clones are lacking; in checked studies, under half of them reflect an unresolved V gene, and why the rest are absent is not known. The record for this sample contains around 200,000 clones. The ten largest make up about 1.1% of the sample. Sequences were obtained from PBMCs. The receptors come from a girl aged 2 to 9 in good health and CMV-seropositive.

This chain connects TRBV2 to TRBJ2-5, with D uncertain. CDR1 is SNHLY, CDR2 FYNNEI, per germline. This CDR3 is built from 13 residues. The germline V and J ends were trimmed by 8 bases and 3 bases, with 13 bases remaining between them. The CDR3 bases are TGTGCCAGCGAAAAAGTGGAGAAAGAGACCCAGTACTTC. This gives the protein CASEKVEKETQYF.

CDR3 DNA: TGCGCCAGCAGCTCCGGGATTACTACCTACAATGAGCAGTTCTTC. Protein sequence: CASSSGITTYNEQFF. The rearrangement uses TRBV5-1 and TRBJ2-1; D perhaps matches TRBD2 (5 bases). V lost 3 bases and J lost 2, with 12 bases in between. There are 15 residues in the CDR3. Germline V CDR1 and CDR2: SGHRS, YFSETQ.

Written as DNA, the CDR3 is TGTGCCAGCAGTCGCCCGCTTAGCGGGAGGGCTGGCAATGAGCAGTTCTTC. Its protein is CASSRPLSGRAGNEQFF. The chain couples TRBV27 to TRBJ2-1, with 11 bases fitting TRBD2. This CDR3 contains 17 residues. The germline V gene has CDR1 MNHEY and CDR2 SMNVEV (reference sequence). V was pared by 5 bases and J by 6 bases, with 12 bases of the junction left unmatched.

This sequence joins TRBV20-1 and TRBJ1-1, with D hard to call. The CDR3 is made up of 10 amino acids. Germline V gene data show CDR1 as DFQATT and CDR2 as SNEGSKA (reference sequence). The DNA for the CDR3 is TGCAGAGCCCTCGGGACTGAAGCTTTCTTT. Amino acids: CRALGTEAFF.

This chain joins TRBV5-4 and TRBJ1-6; TRBD1 aligns across 9 bases. CDR1 and CDR2 (germline): SGHNT, YYREEE (reference sequence). This CDR3 has 15 amino acids. V lost 4 bases to trimming and J lost 8 bases; unmatched junction nucleotides: 7. In DNA form, the CDR3 reads TGTGCCAGCAGCCGTACAGGGGGCGCAGATTCACCCCTCCACTTT. This encodes CASSRTGGADSPLHF. The variable domain in full, completed from reference TRBV5-4 and TRBJ1-6, reads ETGVTQSPTHLIKTRGQQVTLRCSSQSGHNTVSWYQQALGQGPQFIFQYYREEENGRGNFPPRFSGLQFPNYSSELNVNALELDDSALYLCASSRTGGADSPLHFGNGTRLTVT.

As for this clone: This same CDR3 is encoded by further DNA sequences in the sample. This sequence joins TRBV7-9 and TRBJ1-2; no clear D. Germline V gene lookup returns CDR1 SEHNR and CDR2 FQNEAQ (reference sequence). This CDR3 region has 13 residues. V gave up 5 bases and J gave up 10 bases, with 17 bases separating them. The CDR3 region is CASSPNPKDSYTF. Written as DNA, the CDR3 is TGTGCCAGCAGCCCTAATCCGAAAGATTCCTACACCTTC.

V is TRBV19 and J is TRBJ1-4, with a weak D call TRBD1 (6 bases). Trimming pared 6 bases from V and 7 bases from J, leaving 15 bases between. The CDR3 runs 14 residues. Germline loops: CDR1 LNHDA, CDR2 SQIVND (reference sequence). The CDR3: CASSPDRRIEKLFF. As DNA, the CDR3 is TGTGCCAGTAGCCCTGACAGGAGGATTGAAAAACTGTTTTTT. The full variable domain, its missing parts supplied by reference TRBV19 and TRBJ1-4, is DGGITQSPKYLFRKEGQNVTLSCEQNLNHDAMYWYRQDPGQGLRLIYYSQIVNDFQKGDIAEGYSVSREKKESFPLTVTSAQKNPTAFYLCASSPDRRIEKLFFGSGTQLSVL.

The chain carries TRBV19 and TRBJ2-1; 9 positions match TRBD1. The germline V gene has CDR1 LNHDA and CDR2 SQIVND (reference sequence). V shed 3 bases, J shed 3 bases, and the junction held 9 bases outside the gene matches. This CDR3 is 17 amino acids long. As DNA, the CDR3 is TGTGCCAGTAGTATGCGTTCTGGGACAGGGTTCTACAATGAGCAGTTCTTC. Its protein product is CASSMRSGTGFYNEQFF.

V and J are TRBV2 and TRBJ1-2; 7 nucleotides match TRBD1. In germline, CDR1 is SNHLY, CDR2 FYNNEI. The trim removed 8 bases at V and 0 bases at J, leaving 9 bases unmatched. The CDR3 extends over 15 amino acids. CDR3 in amino acids: CASRDRTIANYGYTF. CDR3 DNA sequence: TGTGCCAGCCGGGACAGAACAATAGCTAACTATGGCTACACCTTC.

The rearrangement uses TRBV18 and TRBJ2-1, with D possibly being TRBD2 (5 bases). Germline-derived CDR1 and CDR2 are KGHSH and LQKENI. The CDR3 totals 16 residues. The V gene lost 3 bases and the J gene lost 3 bases, with 15 bases spanning the gap. CDR3 DNA: TGTGCCAGCTCACCTGACGGACTGGTAAACTACAATGAGCAGTTCTTC. Translation: CASSPDGLVNYNEQFF.

The chain has TRBV6-1 and TRBJ1-4, with D hard to call. This CDR3 is built from 13 residues. V was pared by 5 bases and J by 8 bases, with 12 bases between. Germline V lookup: CDR1 MNHNS, CDR2 SASEGT. CDR3 loop: CASSSRVIEKLFF. The DNA for the CDR3 is TGTGCCAGCAGTTCTCGGGTGATAGAAAAACTGTTTTTT.

This chain joins TRBV7-9 and TRBJ1-2, with a weak D call TRBD1 (6 bases). This CDR3 is 14 amino acids long. Trimming took 5 bases from V and 7 from J, leaving 17 bases between them. Germline CDR1 and CDR2: SEHNR and FQNEAQ (reference sequence). The CDR3 DNA sequence: TGTGCCAGCAGCGCCAGAACAGGGTTACCTGGCTACACCTTC. Translation: CASSARTGLPGYTF.

The chain joins TRBV28 to TRBJ1-2; D is possibly TRBD1 (6 bases). Looked up from germline, CDR1 is MDHEN and CDR2 is SYDVKM. CDR3 length: 15 residues. V shed 4 bases and J shed 0 bases, with 12 bases lying between them. The CDR3 reads CASSSVGAANYGYTF. In DNA form, the CDR3 reads TGTGCCAGCAGTTCGGTGGGGGCCGCTAACTATGGCTACACCTTC.

The chain uses TRBV30 and TRBJ2-1; D perhaps matches TRBD2 (5 bases). Germline assignment: CDR1 GTSNPN and CDR2 SVGIG (reference sequence). The CDR3 has 14 residues. The V gene lost 3 bases and the J gene lost 10 bases, with 19 bases spanning the gap. The CDR3 region has the DNA TGTGCCTGGAGGGATTTACTAGTCCATGGGGAGCAGTTCTTC. Its protein product is CAWRDLLVHGEQFF.

V and J are TRBV5-1 and TRBJ1-1, with a tentative D call TRBD1 (6 bases). The V end lost 4 bases, the J end lost 3 bases, and 19 bases lay between the germline ends. The CDR3 totals 16 residues. Germline-derived CDR1 and CDR2 are SGHRS and YFSETQ. The CDR3 bases are TGCGCCAGCAGCCTTTCAATAGGGGGAAAGGACACTGAAGCTTTCTTT. Translation: CASSLSIGGKDTEAFF.